Listed below are T cell receptor beta chains from one sample, sequenced in a study of blood T cell repertoires in COVID-19. Measured with immunoSEQ multiplex PCR; TCRdb has only the in-frame clones, and not every one. Of under 200,000 clones in the sample, more than 60% were seen once. What was sequenced was peripheral blood. Receptors were obtained from a man between 65 and 80 years old with acute or convalescent COVID-19. Both conserved end residues are part of each CDR3. The order of the fields is D gene, J gene, clone size, CDR3 length, V gene, CDR3 DNA, CDR3 protein. The D gene is left open where the match is weak. Clone size is given for some rows only: seen once, a few or many times, or a class if the clone is expanded.

NA TRBJ2-6 NA 17 TRBV3-1/TRBV3-2 TGTGCCAGCAGCCTTGGGCTGGCGCCCTCTGGGGCCAACGTCCTGACTTTC CASSLGLAPSGANVLTF
TRBD1 TRBJ1-4 few 13 TRBV11-2 TGTGCCAGCAGCTTAGCCCAGGGGGTGGAACTGTTTTTT CASSLAQGVELFF
NA TRBJ1-5 NA 14 TRBV4-1 TGCGCCAGCAGCAGTATTAGGGGGAATCAGCCCCAGCATTTT CASSSIRGNQPQHF
TRBD2 TRBJ2-2 NA 12 TRBV12-3/TRBV12-4 TGTGCCCCAAGGGAGGGTACCGGGGAGCTGTTTTTT CAPREGTGELFF
NA TRBJ1-2 few 16 TRBV9 TGTGCCAGCAGCGTAGGGCCCCAGGGATACAACTATGGCTACACCTTC CASSVGPQGYNYGYTF
TRBD1 TRBJ1-1 NA 16 TRBV5-1 TGCGCCAGCAGCTTGTGGGGGACAGGGGGAAACACTGAAGCTTTCTTT CASSLWGTGGNTEAFF
TRBD1 TRBJ1-3 NA 15 TRBV5-1 TGCGCCAGCAGCCCTAGACAGGGCTCTGGAAACACCATATATTTT CASSPRQGSGNTIYF
NA TRBJ1-1 NA 14 TRBV9 TGTGCCAGCAGCGTAGGGCAGGGCGGTACTGAAGCTTTCTTT CASSVGQGGTEAFF
NA TRBJ2-3 NA 16 TRBV27 TGTGCCCCCCAGGGGAGGGGGGCTGGTTGCACAGATACGCAGTATTTT CAPQGRGAGCTDTQYF
NA TRBJ1-1 few 14 TRBV3-1/TRBV3-2 TGTGCCAGCAGCCAGGCAGGGGCGCGTACTGAAGCTTTCTTT CASSQAGARTEAFF
NA TRBJ2-7 NA 16 TRBV5-1 TGCGCCAGCAGCTTGGATTGGACGACAGCCGCCTACGAGCAGTACTTC CASSLDWTTAAYEQYF
NA TRBJ1-2 NA 14 TRBV28 TGTGCCAGCAGTTTAACAGGTTGGAGTTATGGCTACACCTTC CASSLTGWSYGYTF
NA TRBJ2-7 many 14 TRBV5-6 TGTGCCAGCAGCTTGGACAGGGTGTATTACGAGCAGTACTTC CASSLDRVYYEQYF
TRBD1 TRBJ1-1 NA 12 TRBV18 TGTGCCAGCTCTCGTATACAGGGGGAAGCTTTCTTT CASSRIQGEAFF
TRBD2 TRBJ2-1 NA 14 TRBV5-5 TGTGCCAGCAGCTTGATGACTAGCGCAAATGAGCAGTTCTTC CASSLMTSANEQFF
TRBD2 TRBJ2-1 NA 15 TRBV14 TGTGCCAGCAGCCCGGTAGCGGGGGGGGCCAGGGAGCAGTTCTTC CASSPVAGGAREQFF
NA TRBJ1-5 NA 14 TRBV28 TGTGCCAGCAGTCCCGGAGGGGTTGTCCAGCCCCAGCATTTT CASSPGGVVQPQHF
TRBD1 TRBJ1-5 NA 14 TRBV14 TGTGCCAGCAGCCAAGCAGGGGGCGGGCAGCCCCAGCATTTT CASSQAGGGQPQHF
TRBD1 TRBJ1-5 NA 15 TRBV2 TGTGCCAGCAGTTCCTCTCAGGGGGTCAATCAGCCCCAGCATTTT CASSSSQGVNQPQHF
NA TRBJ2-5 NA 13 TRBV18 TGTGCCAGCTCACCTCTGCGGCAAGAGACCCAGTACTTC CASSPLRQETQYF
NA TRBJ1-2 NA 14 TRBV11-3 TGTGCCAGCAGCTTAGTGGGAGGGGACTATGGCTACACCTTC CASSLVGGDYGYTF
NA TRBJ2-2 NA 15 TRBV7-2 TGTGCCAGCAGCTTAGTTGTAGCCGTCACCGGGGAGCTGTTTTTT CASSLVVAVTGELFF
NA TRBJ1-2 NA 14 TRBV11-3 TGTGCCAGCAGCTATAACTACCAGCACTATGGCTACACCTTC CASSYNYQHYGYTF
NA TRBJ2-3 NA 14 TRBV11-2 TGTGCCAGCAGCTTAGAGAGGAAGCCAGATACGCAGTATTTT CASSLERKPDTQYF
NA TRBJ2-3 NA 14 TRBV30 TGTGCCTGGACCACAGGACTATACACAGATACGCAGTATTTT CAWTTGLYTDTQYF
NA TRBJ1-4 NA 15 TRBV7-6 TGTGCCAGCAGCCGTACGGGGTTGACTAATGAAAAACTGTTTTTT CASSRTGLTNEKLFF
TRBD2 TRBJ2-3 NA 16 TRBV5-1 TGCGCCAGCAGCTTGGGTCTAGCGGCTAGCACAGATACGCAGTATTTT CASSLGLAASTDTQYF
TRBD2 TRBJ2-5 once 16 TRBV5-4 TGTGCCAGCAGCACCGCTAGCGGGGGGGACCAAGAGACCCAGTACTTC CASSTASGGDQETQYF
NA TRBJ2-1 few 13 TRBV9 TGTGCCAGCAGCCCGAGCCCCGCCAATGAGCAGTTCTTC CASSPSPANEQFF
TRBD1 TRBJ1-3 NA 18 TRBV19 TGTGCCAGTAGCCGACAAGGACAGGGACCCCTCTCTGGAAACACCATATATTTT CASSRQGQGPLSGNTIYF
NA TRBJ2-7 NA 18 TRBV27 TGTGCCAGCAGTTTATTTATGACGCCGATACAGGGCCCCTACGAGCAGTACTTC CASSLFMTPIQGPYEQYF
TRBD2 TRBJ2-2 NA 14 TRBV6-5 TGTGCCAGCACGGGACTAGCGGGTACCGGGGAGCTGTTTTTT CASTGLAGTGELFF
TRBD2 TRBJ2-3 NA 17 TRBV6-4 TGTGCCAGCAGTGACTCGTTTCTAGCGGGGGGCACAGATACGCAGTATTTT CASSDSFLAGGTDTQYF
TRBD2 TRBJ2-5 NA 16 TRBV19 TGTGCCAGTAGTATCGGTGGACTAGCGGGAGAAGAGACCCAGTACTTC CASSIGGLAGEETQYF
NA TRBJ2-1 NA 12 TRBV5-1 TGCGCCAGCAGCTTGGGCTTCGCAGAGGGGTTCTTC CASSLGFAEGFF
TRBD1 TRBJ2-7 few 15 TRBV27 TGTGCCAGCAGTTTATCGGCGACAGGGGCCTACGAGCAGTACTTC CASSLSATGAYEQYF
NA TRBJ1-2 NA 14 TRBV10-2 TGCGCCAGCAGTGAGTTTGGGGGCAGCTATGGCTACACCTTC CASSEFGGSYGYTF
NA TRBJ2-7 NA 12 TRBV3-1/TRBV3-2 TGTGCCAGCAGCCATACAGCCTACGAGCAGTACTTC CASSHTAYEQYF
TRBD2 TRBJ2-7 NA 15 TRBV7-2 TGTGCCAGCAGCTTAGCTAGCGGGACCTCCTACGAGCAGTACTTC CASSLASGTSYEQYF
TRBD1 TRBJ1-2 NA 13 TRBV19 TGTGCCAGTAGTAGGGACAGGGACTATGGCTACACCTTC CASSRDRDYGYTF
NA TRBJ2-3 NA 15 TRBV6-6 TGTGCCAGCACCATTACAGGAGGGGGCGCAGATACGCAGTATTTT CASTITGGGADTQYF
NA TRBJ2-1 NA 17 TRBV19 TGTGCCACTTTACGGGGGGCAACACTGCAGTCCTACAATGAGCAGTTCTTC CATLRGATLQSYNEQFF
TRBD1 TRBJ2-5 NA 16 TRBV13 TGTGCCAGCAGCCGCTACGGACAGGGGGTTGGAGAGACCCAGTACTTC CASSRYGQGVGETQYF
TRBD2 TRBJ2-3 NA 15 TRBV27 TGTGCCAGCAGCCGAGCGGGGGGGAGGACAGATACGCAGTATTTT CASSRAGGRTDTQYF
TRBD1 TRBJ2-5 NA 14 TRBV30 TGTGCCTGGGGGGACAGGGCGACCCAAGAGACCCAGTACTTC CAWGDRATQETQYF
TRBD1 TRBJ2-1 NA 15 TRBV24-1 TGTGCCACCAGTGAACCGGGACAGGGGGTTTATGAGCAGTTCTTC CATSEPGQGVYEQFF
TRBD1 TRBJ2-5 NA 15 TRBV7-7 TGTGCCAGCAGCCGGCTGACAGGGCCAAAAGAGACCCAGTACTTC CASSRLTGPKETQYF
NA TRBJ2-3 NA 16 TRBV14 TGTGCCAGCAGCCAAGGGCCAGGCGCCCGAACAGATACGCAGTATTTT CASSQGPGARTDTQYF
NA TRBJ2-3 once 13 TRBV7-9 TGTGCCAGCAGCCCCCTCGACAGGGATACGCAGTATTTT CASSPLDRDTQYF
NA TRBJ2-5 NA 15 TRBV9 TGTGCCAGCAGCGTAGGTCCTCAGTACCAAGAGACCCAGTACTTC CASSVGPQYQETQYF
NA TRBJ2-3 NA 15 TRBV5-4 TGTGCCAGCAGCTTGGCCGAGCGGCGGGCAGATACGCAGTATTTT CASSLAERRADTQYF
NA TRBJ1-2 NA 12 TRBV24-1 TGTGCCACCAGTGACCGAGACTATGGCTACACCTTC CATSDRDYGYTF
NA TRBJ1-1 NA 14 TRBV6-6 TGTGCCATCCAAGGACTCGGAAAGCTTGTAGAGGCTTTCTTT CAIQGLGKLVEAFF